The 29 T cell receptor beta chains below all came from one sample that was sequenced in a study of T cell responses to AZD1222 COVID-19 vaccine. Libraries were prepared by immunoSEQ multiplex PCR; TCRdb keeps only in-frame clonotypes and omits some of them. The sample contains 65,000 to 80,000 clones, more than 75% of which appear only once. This sample comprised peripheral blood, obtained 28 days after the second dose of the MenACWY control vaccine. The receptors were sampled from an adult who received the MenACWY meningococcal vaccine as a control.

The chain is built from TRBV3-1 (or the pseudogene TRBV3-2) and TRBJ1-1; D gene ambiguous. Germline CDR1 LGHDT, CDR2 YNNKEL (reference sequence). The V end lost 2 bases, the J end lost 4 bases, and 5 bases lay between the germline ends. The CDR3 contains 12 residues. Here the CDR3 DNA reads TGTGCCAGCAGCCAAAGGTTCACTGAAGCTTTCTTT. Amino acid sequence: CASSQRFTEAFF.

This rearrangement joins TRBV5-5 to TRBJ2-7, with TRBD2 matching 10 bases. CDR1 and CDR2 from the germline V gene are SGHKS and YYEKEE (reference sequence). V shed 3 bases, J shed 4 bases, and the junction held 7 bases outside the gene matches. The CDR3 contains 15 residues. CDR3 sequence (DNA): TGTGCCAGCAGCTCCCCACTAGCGGGAAAGTACGAGCAGTACTTC. Encoded protein: CASSSPLAGKYEQYF.

This chain links TRBV29-1 with TRBJ1-1; the D is unclear. CDR3 length: 11 amino acids. The V gene lost 4 bases and the J gene lost 7 bases, with 10 bases spanning the gap. Germline V gives CDR1 SQVTM, CDR2 ANQGSEA. CDR3 residues: CSVVPQLEAFF. The CDR3 coding sequence is TGCAGCGTTGTTCCCCAGCTTGAAGCTTTCTTT.

The chain carries TRBV6-6 and TRBJ1-5, with 12 bases identical to TRBD1. Trimming at V came to 1 base and at J to 7 bases, leaving 5 bases not matched to a gene. This CDR3 contains 16 residues. Germline CDR1 reads MNHNY; CDR2 reads SVGAGI (reference sequence). CDR3 sequence: CASSYFVGTGGQPQHF. The CDR3 nucleotides read TGTGCCAGCAGTTACTTTGTGGGGACAGGGGGCCAGCCCCAGCATTTT.

The chain links TRBV9 to TRBJ2-7; no definite D call. In germline, CDR1 is SGDLS, CDR2 YYNGEE. V was pared by 4 bases and J by 3 bases, with 17 bases between. The CDR3 contains 15 residues. DNA for the CDR3: TGTGCCAGCAGCCCCCGAGGTGATGGATTCTACGAGCAGTACTTC. Protein product: CASSPRGDGFYEQYF. The full variable domain, completed using reference TRBV9 and TRBJ2-7, is DSGVTQTPKHLITATGQRVTLRCSPRSGDLSVYWYQQSLDQGLQFLIQYYNGEERAKGNILERFSAQQFPDLHSELNLSSLELGDSALYFCASSPRGDGFYEQYFGPGTRLTVT.

The chain is built from TRBV2 and TRBJ2-7; D gene uncertain. CDR3 length: 14 residues. CDR1 SNHLY and CDR2 FYNNEI come from the germline V gene. Trimming removed 5 bases from V and 0 bases from J, with 11 bases in between. The CDR3 DNA reads as TGTGCCAGCAGTTTCTCTCGCCCCTCCTACGAGCAGTACTTC. Translating it yields CASSFSRPSYEQYF.

The rearrangement joins TRBV19 to TRBJ2-5; tentative D call: TRBD1 (5 bases). V was pared by 3 bases and J by 3 bases, with 8 bases between. Germline V gene sequence: CDR1 LNHDA, CDR2 SQIVND (reference sequence). The CDR3 has 13 amino acids. The CDR3 DNA follows: TGTGCCAGTAGTATCAGGACAAAAGAGACCCAGTACTTC. Translation gives CASSIRTKETQYF.

The chain combines TRBV19 with TRBJ2-7, with TRBD1 matching 7 bases. This CDR3 has 16 residues. Unmatched junction bases numbered 9, after V lost 2 bases and J lost 2 bases. CDR1 and CDR2 from the germline V gene are LNHDA and SQIVND (reference sequence). In nucleotides, the CDR3 is TGTGCCAGTAGTATACAGGACAGGAGAGGGACCTACGAGCAGTACTTC. It yields the protein CASSIQDRRGTYEQYF.

J is TRBJ1-4 and V is TRBV20-1; 7 bases are a match to TRBD1. The CDR3 extends over 11 amino acids. In germline, CDR1 is DFQATT, CDR2 SNEGSKA (reference sequence). J gave up 14 bases and V 5 bases, and 8 bases lay outside the gene matches. CDR3 in DNA: TGCAGTGCTGTGGACAGGCGGAGTCTGTTTTTT. Its translation: CSAVDRRSLFF.

This chain uses TRBV7-2 with TRBJ2-2; D is perhaps TRBD2 (5 bases). V shed 5 bases and J shed 2 bases, with 9 bases lying between them. Germline assignment: CDR1 SGHTA and CDR2 FQGNSA. The CDR3 runs 14 residues. CDR3 sequence (DNA): TGTGCCAGCAGCAAGGGAGCAAACACCGGGGAGCTGTTTTTT. Translated, it gives CASSKGANTGELFF.

The chain carries TRBV21-1 and TRBJ2-7; the table names TRBD1, a call not compared with the DNA. TRBV21-1 is designated a pseudogene. The CDR3 totals 15 residues. Here the CDR3 DNA reads TGTGCCAGCACCCATCGGGACAGGGATTCCTACGAGCAGTACTTC. Its translation: CASTHRDRDSYEQYF.

This rearrangement joins TRBV5-4 to TRBJ2-3; D remains ambiguous. The CDR3 covers 11 residues. Germline V lookup: CDR1 SGHNT, CDR2 YYREEE (reference sequence). Trimming removed 1 base from V and 4 bases from J, with 1 base in between. CDR3 bases: TGTGCCAGCAGCTTGTCAGATACGCAGTATTTT. As protein: CASSLSDTQYF.

The CDR3 bases are TGTGCCAGCAGCTTGGACCCCCGTGCGGGAGCTTTCTTT. Translating gives CASSLDPRAGAFF. The V call is TRBV7-2, the J call TRBJ1-1; D gene uncertain. This CDR3 is built from 13 residues. Germline V gene data show CDR1 as SGHTA and CDR2 as FQGNSA. V lost 3 bases and J lost 10, with 15 bases in between.

The rearrangement joins TRBV5-1 to TRBJ2-1; 9 bases map to TRBD2. The CDR3 length is 16 residues. With V trimmed by 0 bases and J by 1 base, 2 bases remained unmatched. Germline V gives CDR1 SGHRS, CDR2 YFSETQ. The CDR3 reads CASSLGAGGSYNEQFF. The CDR3, as DNA: TGCGCCAGCAGCTTGGGAGCGGGAGGTTCCTACAATGAGCAGTTCTTC.

The gene calls are TRBV7-8 and TRBJ1-3; no reliable D call. CDR1 is SGHVS, CDR2 FQNEAQ, per germline. The CDR3 is 17 residues long. Trimming removed 5 bases at V and 4 bases at J, with 21 bases between. The CDR3 coding sequence is TGTGCCAGCAGCACACGCCGTACGGCAGTAAGGGGAAACACCATATATTTT. Translating gives CASSTRRTAVRGNTIYF.

V is TRBV5-1 and J is TRBJ2-1; 12 bases match TRBD2. In germline, CDR1 is SGHRS, CDR2 YFSETQ. The CDR3 is 21 amino acids. V gave up 3 bases and J gave up 7 bases; unmatched junction bases: 23. The DNA of the CDR3 is TGCGCCAGCAGCTCGAAAAGGACAGGGGGTCCGACTAGCGGGAGTTGGAATGAGCAGTTCTTC. Encoded protein: CASSSKRTGGPTSGSWNEQFF.

This chain links TRBV30 with TRBJ1-6; D is uncertain. CDR1 and CDR2 from the germline V gene are GTSNPN and SVGIG (reference sequence). V shed 0 bases and J shed 9 bases, with 3 bases lying between them. The CDR3 is 11 residues long. CDR3 nucleotides: TGTGCCTGGAGTGTGGGTTCACCCCTCCACTTT. Translated: CAWSVGSPLHF.

The chain has TRBV28 and TRBJ2-7, with D maybe TRBD1 (6 bases). This CDR3 has 14 residues. Trimming pared 8 bases from V and 0 bases from J, leaving 14 bases between. From germline, CDR1 is MDHEN and CDR2 SYDVKM. The CDR3 here is CASGQQGPSYEQYF. The CDR3 DNA reads as TGTGCCAGCGGACAACAGGGTCCCTCCTACGAGCAGTACTTC.

DNA of the CDR3: TGCAGTGCTACTCCGGGACAGCAGTTCTTC. Translating it yields CSATPGQQFF. The V call is TRBV20-1, the J call TRBJ2-1; D is tentatively TRBD1 or TRBD2 (5 bases each). The CDR3 loop spans 10 amino acids. Germline CDR1 is DFQATT and CDR2 is SNEGSKA (reference sequence). V was pared by 4 bases and J by 11 bases, with 9 bases between.

The chain recombines TRBV19 with TRBJ2-2; 10 nucleotides agree with TRBD1. V was pared by 4 bases and J by 5 bases, with 7 bases of the junction left unmatched. Per germline, CDR1 LNHDA and CDR2 SQIVND (reference sequence). The length of the CDR3 is 16 residues. This CDR3 reads CASSTKGQGRTGELFF. DNA of the CDR3: TGTGCCAGTAGTACTAAGGGACAGGGGAGAACCGGGGAGCTGTTTTTT.

This clone was detected once. The chain couples TRBV6-5 to TRBJ2-2; possibly TRBD1 or TRBD2 for D (5 bases each). With 10 bases removed from V and 6 bases from J, the gap between germline ends came to 18 bases. CDR3 size: 14 residues. CDR1 and CDR2 from the germline V gene are MNHEY and SVGAGI. The CDR3 protein is CATGGGEVAGELFF. In DNA form, the CDR3 reads TGTGCCACAGGTGGGGGTGAAGTCGCCGGGGAGCTGTTTTTT.

This clone was counted once. The chain carries TRBV6-2 or TRBV6-3 and TRBJ2-7; D is perhaps TRBD1 or TRBD2 (5 bases each). Between the trimmed V and J ends, which lost 2 bases and 3 bases, there was a span of 11 bases. Germline V gene data show CDR1 as MNHEY and CDR2 as SVGEGT. The CDR3 consists of 14 residues. CDR3 protein: CASSYRGDLYEQYF. CDR3 coding DNA: TGTGCCAGCAGTTACCGAGGGGATCTCTACGAGCAGTACTTC.

As regards this clone: This CDR3 is also generated by other DNA sequences in the sample. The chain joins TRBV9 to TRBJ1-4; D perhaps matches TRBD1 (5 bases). CDR1 is SGDLS, CDR2 YYNGEE, per germline. Trimming pared 0 bases from V and 5 bases from J, leaving 11 bases between. CDR3 length equals 15 residues. The CDR3 region is CASSVGGRRNEKLFF. The CDR3 nucleotides read TGTGCCAGCAGCGTAGGGGGGAGGCGGAATGAAAAACTGTTTTTT. The variable domain in full, with the rest retrieved from reference TRBV9 and TRBJ1-4, is DSGVTQTPKHLITATGQRVTLRCSPRSGDLSVYWYQQSLDQGLQFLIQYYNGEERAKGNILERFSAQQFPDLHSELNLSSLELGDSALYFCASSVGGRRNEKLFFGSGTQLSVL.

CDR3 nucleotide sequence: TGTGCCAGCAGTTACTCGTCCCTCGTACCCTACGAGCAGTACTTC. As protein: CASSYSSLVPYEQYF. The J gene is TRBJ2-7, the V gene TRBV6-5, with no clear D. V lost 0 bases to trimming and J lost 2 bases, with 11 bases between them. CDR1 is MNHEY, CDR2 SVGAGI, per germline. CDR3 length equals 15 residues.

The chain joins TRBV4-3 to TRBJ1-2, with TRBD1 matching 8 bases. Germline V gene data show CDR1 as LGHNA and CDR2 as YSLEER. Trimming at V came to 1 base and at J to 3 bases, leaving 7 bases not matched to a gene. The CDR3 contains 16 residues. CDR3 nucleotides: TGCGCCAGCAGCCAAGGGTATAACAGGGGGTACTATGGCTACACCTTC. Translation gives CASSQGYNRGYYGYTF.

V and J are TRBV7-9 and TRBJ1-1, with D unresolved. Trimming stripped 4 bases from V and 4 bases from J, with 10 bases between. Germline V lookup: CDR1 SEHNR, CDR2 FQNEAQ (reference sequence). The CDR3 contains 13 residues. As DNA, the CDR3 is TGTGCCAGCAGCTCCCAGGCAGCCACTGAAGCTTTCTTT. Residues: CASSSQAATEAFF.

As regards this clone: Other DNA sequences in this sample translate to the same CDR3. The chain employs TRBV9 and TRBJ1-6; no clear D gene. Germline CDR1 is SGDLS and CDR2 is YYNGEE. V was pared by 0 bases and J by 9 bases, with 7 bases between. The CDR3 sequence is 13 residues long. CDR3 coding DNA: TGTGCCAGCAGCGTAGACCGAGGTTCACCCCTCCACTTT. Its translation is CASSVDRGSPLHF.

Here the CDR3 reads CASSLPNNEQFF. The CDR3 nucleotides read TGTGCCAGCAGTTTGCCGAACAATGAGCAGTTCTTC. V gene TRBV28 combines with J gene TRBJ2-1; D remains ambiguous. V was pared by 3 bases and J by 5 bases, with 5 bases between. This CDR3 contains 12 residues. In germline, CDR1 is MDHEN, CDR2 SYDVKM.

V gene TRBV19 combines with J gene TRBJ2-1; 13 bases agree with TRBD2. The CDR3 length is 16 residues. With 11 bases clipped from V and 7 bases from J, the junction kept 14 bases outside the gene matches. Germline V CDR1 and CDR2: LNHDA, SQIVND (reference sequence). The CDR3 DNA is TGTGCCTGCAATAGGGGCGGGACTAGCGGGAAGAATGAGCAGTTCTTC. This encodes CACNRGGTSGKNEQFF.